This T cell receptor (beta chain) was retrieved from a study of somatic mutations in cytotoxic T cells in rheumatoid arthritis. General study results and limits: Rheumatoid arthritis patients and age-matched healthy controls showed no significant difference in CD8+ T-cell clonality. With age, CD8+ clonality increased in rheumatoid arthritis patients, whereas no such increase appeared in healthy controls.

Both CD4+ and CD8+ cells were separated through positive magnetic bead selection, and their purity was verified using flow cytometry. Sequenced by immunoSEQ multiplex PCR; TCRdb stores in-frame clones only, minus some. The data show around 15,000 clones, 60% to 80% seen once. The CDR3 sequence is 16 residues long. Germline V gene sequence: CDR1 SEHNR, CDR2 FQNEAQ (reference sequence). The V gene lost 2 bases and the J gene lost 8 bases, with 20 bases spanning the gap. As regards this clone: What it binds is not known.

The rearrangement joins TRBV7-9 to TRBJ2-3; either TRBD1 or TRBD2 may fit D (6 bases each). The sequence was obtained from an adult with rheumatoid arthritis. The source material was CD8+ T cells sorted from blood. CDR3 in DNA: TGTGCCAGCAGCTTAACTACGGGGGCGGGGCGGGCTACGCAGTATTTT. Translation gives CASSLTTGAGRATQYF.